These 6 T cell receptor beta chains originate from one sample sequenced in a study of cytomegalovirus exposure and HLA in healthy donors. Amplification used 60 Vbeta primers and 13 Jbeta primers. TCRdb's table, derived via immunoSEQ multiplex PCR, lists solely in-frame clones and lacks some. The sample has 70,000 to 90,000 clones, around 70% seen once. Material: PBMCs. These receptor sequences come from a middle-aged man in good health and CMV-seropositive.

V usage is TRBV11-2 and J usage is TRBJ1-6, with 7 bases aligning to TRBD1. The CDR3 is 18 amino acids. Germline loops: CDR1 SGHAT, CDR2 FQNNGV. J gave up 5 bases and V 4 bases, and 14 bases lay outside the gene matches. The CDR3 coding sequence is TGTGCCAGCAGCTCCCCCTATGGCGCTCAGGGGGATAATTCACCCCTCCACTTT. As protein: CASSSPYGAQGDNSPLHF.

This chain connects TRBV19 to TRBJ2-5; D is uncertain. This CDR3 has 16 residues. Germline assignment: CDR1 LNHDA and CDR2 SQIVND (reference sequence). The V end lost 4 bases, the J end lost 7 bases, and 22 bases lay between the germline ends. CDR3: CASSRDDGGSKLTQYF. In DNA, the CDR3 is TGTGCCAGTAGTAGAGACGACGGCGGATCCAAGTTGACCCAGTACTTC.

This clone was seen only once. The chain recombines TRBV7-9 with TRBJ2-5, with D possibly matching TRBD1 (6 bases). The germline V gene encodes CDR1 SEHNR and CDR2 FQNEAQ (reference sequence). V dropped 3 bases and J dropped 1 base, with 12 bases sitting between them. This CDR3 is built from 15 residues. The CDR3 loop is CASSFGQPAQETQYF. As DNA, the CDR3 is TGTGCCAGCAGCTTCGGACAGCCAGCCCAAGAGACCCAGTACTTC. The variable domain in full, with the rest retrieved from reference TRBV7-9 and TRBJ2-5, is DTGVSQNPRHKITKRGQNVTFRCDPISEHNRLYWYRQTLGQGPEFLTYFQNEAQLEKSRLLSDRFSAERPKGSFSTLEIQRTEQGDSAMYLCASSFGQPAQETQYFGPGTRLLVL.

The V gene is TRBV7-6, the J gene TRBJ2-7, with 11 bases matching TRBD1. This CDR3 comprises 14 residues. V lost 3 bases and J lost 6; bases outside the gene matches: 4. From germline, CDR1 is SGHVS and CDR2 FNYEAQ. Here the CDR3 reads CASSFGQGAGEQYF. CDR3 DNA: TGTGCCAGCAGCTTCGGACAGGGGGCGGGCGAGCAGTACTTC.

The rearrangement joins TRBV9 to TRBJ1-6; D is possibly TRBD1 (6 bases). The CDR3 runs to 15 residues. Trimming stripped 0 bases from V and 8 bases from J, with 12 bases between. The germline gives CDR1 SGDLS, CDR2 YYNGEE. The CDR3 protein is CASSVAAGDDSPLHF. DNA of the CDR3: TGTGCCAGCAGCGTAGCGGCAGGGGACGATTCACCCCTCCACTTT.

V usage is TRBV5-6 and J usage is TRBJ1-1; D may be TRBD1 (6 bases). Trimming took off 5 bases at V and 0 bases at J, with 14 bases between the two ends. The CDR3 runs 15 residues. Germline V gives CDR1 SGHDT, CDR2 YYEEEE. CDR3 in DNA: TGTGCCAGCAGTTACAGGGTGGGGATGAACACTGAAGCTTTCTTT. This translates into CASSYRVGMNTEAFF.